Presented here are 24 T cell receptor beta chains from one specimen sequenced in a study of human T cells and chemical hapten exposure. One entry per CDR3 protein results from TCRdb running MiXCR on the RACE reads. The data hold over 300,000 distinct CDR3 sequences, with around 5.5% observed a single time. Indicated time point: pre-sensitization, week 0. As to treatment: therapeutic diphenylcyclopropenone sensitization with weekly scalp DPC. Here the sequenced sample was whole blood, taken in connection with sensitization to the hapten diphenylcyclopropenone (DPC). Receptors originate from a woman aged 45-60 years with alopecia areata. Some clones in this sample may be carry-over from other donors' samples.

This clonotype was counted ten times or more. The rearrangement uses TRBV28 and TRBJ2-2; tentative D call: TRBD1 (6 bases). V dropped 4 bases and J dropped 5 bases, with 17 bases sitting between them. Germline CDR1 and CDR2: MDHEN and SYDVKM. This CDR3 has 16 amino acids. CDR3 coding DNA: TGTGCCAGCAGTTACCGAGGACAGTTCAAGACCGGGGAGCTGTTTTTT. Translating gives CASSYRGQFKTGELFF.

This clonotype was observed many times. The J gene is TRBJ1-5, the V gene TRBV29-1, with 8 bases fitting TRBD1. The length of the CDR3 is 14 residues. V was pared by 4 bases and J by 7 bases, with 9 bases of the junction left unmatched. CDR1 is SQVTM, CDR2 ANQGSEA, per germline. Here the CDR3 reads CSVGDQGAGQPQHF. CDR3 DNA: TGCAGCGTTGGAGATCAGGGGGCTGGACAGCCCCAGCATTTT.

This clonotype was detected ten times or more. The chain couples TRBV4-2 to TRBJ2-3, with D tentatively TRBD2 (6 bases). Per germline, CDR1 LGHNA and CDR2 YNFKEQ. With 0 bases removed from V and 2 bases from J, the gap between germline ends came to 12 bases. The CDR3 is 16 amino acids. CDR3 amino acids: CASSQDMASATDTQYF. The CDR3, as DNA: TGTGCCAGCAGCCAAGATATGGCTAGCGCCACAGATACGCAGTATTTT.

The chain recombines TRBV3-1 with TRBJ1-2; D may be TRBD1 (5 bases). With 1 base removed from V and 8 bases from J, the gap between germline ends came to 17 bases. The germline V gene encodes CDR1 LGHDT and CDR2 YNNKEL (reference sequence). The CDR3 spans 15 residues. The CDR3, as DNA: TGTGCCAGCAGCCAAGTTAAGGGGCGAATCGAAGGCTACACCTTC. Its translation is CASSQVKGRIEGYTF.

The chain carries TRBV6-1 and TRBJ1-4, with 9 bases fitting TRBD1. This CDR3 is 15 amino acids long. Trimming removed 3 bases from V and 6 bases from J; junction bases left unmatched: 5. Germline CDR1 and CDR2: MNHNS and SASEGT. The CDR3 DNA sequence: TGTGCCAGCAGTGAGAACAGGGGGCGATATGAAAAACTGTTTTTT. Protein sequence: CASSENRGRYEKLFF.

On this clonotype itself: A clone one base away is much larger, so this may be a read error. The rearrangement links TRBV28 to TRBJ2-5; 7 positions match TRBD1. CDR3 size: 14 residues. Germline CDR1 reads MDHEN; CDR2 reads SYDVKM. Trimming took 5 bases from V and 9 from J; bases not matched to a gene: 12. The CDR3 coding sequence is TGTGCCAGCAGTCTGACAGGGTCAACGGAGTCCCAGTACTTC. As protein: CASSLTGSTESQYF.

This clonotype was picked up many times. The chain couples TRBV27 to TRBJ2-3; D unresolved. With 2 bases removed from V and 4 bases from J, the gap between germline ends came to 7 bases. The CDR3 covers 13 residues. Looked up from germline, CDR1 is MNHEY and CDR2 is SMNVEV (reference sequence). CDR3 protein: CASSLGGSDTQYF. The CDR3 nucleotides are TGTGCCAGCAGTTTAGGCGGTTCAGATACGCAGTATTTT.

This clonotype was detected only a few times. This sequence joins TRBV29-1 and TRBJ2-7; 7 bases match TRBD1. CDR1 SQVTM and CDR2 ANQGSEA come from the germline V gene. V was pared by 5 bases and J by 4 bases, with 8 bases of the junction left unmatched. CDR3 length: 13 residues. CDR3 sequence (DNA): TGCAGCGTTTGGGACAGCTCTCGTTACGAGCAGTACTTC. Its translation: CSVWDSSRYEQYF.

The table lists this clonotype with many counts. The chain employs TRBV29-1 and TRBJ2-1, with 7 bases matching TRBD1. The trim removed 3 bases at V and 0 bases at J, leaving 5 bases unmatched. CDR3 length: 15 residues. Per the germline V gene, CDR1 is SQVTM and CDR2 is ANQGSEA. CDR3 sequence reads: CSVDQTGTSYNEQFF. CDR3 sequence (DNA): TGCAGCGTTGATCAGACAGGGACCTCCTACAATGAGCAGTTCTTC.

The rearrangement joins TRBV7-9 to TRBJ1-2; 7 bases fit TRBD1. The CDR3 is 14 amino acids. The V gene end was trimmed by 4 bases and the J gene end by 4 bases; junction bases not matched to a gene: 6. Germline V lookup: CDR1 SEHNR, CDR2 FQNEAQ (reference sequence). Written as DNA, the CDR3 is TGTGCCAGCAGCTCCAGAGGGACAGCCTATGGCTACACCTTC. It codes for CASSSRGTAYGYTF.

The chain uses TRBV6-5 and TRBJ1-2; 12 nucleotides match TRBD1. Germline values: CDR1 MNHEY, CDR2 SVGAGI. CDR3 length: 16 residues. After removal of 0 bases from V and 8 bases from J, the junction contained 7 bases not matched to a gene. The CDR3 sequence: CASSYSPGQGAGGYTF. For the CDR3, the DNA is TGTGCCAGCAGTTACTCACCGGGACAGGGGGCAGGAGGCTACACCTTC.

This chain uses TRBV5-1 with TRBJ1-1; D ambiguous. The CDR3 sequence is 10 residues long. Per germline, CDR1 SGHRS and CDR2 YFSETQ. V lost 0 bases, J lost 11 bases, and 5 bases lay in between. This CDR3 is CASSLAAAFF. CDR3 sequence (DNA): TGCGCCAGCAGCTTGGCCGCGGCTTTCTTT.

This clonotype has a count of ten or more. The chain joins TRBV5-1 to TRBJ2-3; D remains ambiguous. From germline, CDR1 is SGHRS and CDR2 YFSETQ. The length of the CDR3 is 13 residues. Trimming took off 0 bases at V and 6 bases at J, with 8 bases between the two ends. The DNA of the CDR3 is TGCGCCAGCAGCTTGGATAATCCCGATACGCAGTATTTT. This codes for CASSLDNPDTQYF.

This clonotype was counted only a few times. The CDR3 loop is CASSQGTGGDYGYTF. For the CDR3, the DNA is TGTGCCAGCTCCCAAGGGACAGGGGGAGACTATGGCTACACCTTC. This sequence joins TRBV7-9 and TRBJ1-2; 11 bases map to TRBD1. Looked up from germline, CDR1 is SEHNR and CDR2 is FQNEAQ (reference sequence). J gave up 3 bases and V 8 bases, and 8 bases lay outside the gene matches. This CDR3 has 15 residues.

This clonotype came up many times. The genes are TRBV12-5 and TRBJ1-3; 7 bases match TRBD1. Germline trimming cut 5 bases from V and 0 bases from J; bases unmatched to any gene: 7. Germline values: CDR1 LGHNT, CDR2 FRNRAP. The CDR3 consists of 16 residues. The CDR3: CASGLRTGLSGNTIYF. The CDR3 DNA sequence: TGTGCTAGTGGTCTTCGGACAGGCCTCTCTGGAAACACCATATATTTT.

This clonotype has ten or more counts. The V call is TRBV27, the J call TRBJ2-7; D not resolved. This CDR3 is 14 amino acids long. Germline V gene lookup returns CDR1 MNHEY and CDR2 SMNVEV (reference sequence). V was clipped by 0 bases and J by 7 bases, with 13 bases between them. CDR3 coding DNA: TGTGCCAGCAGTTTATCCCGCCGGGCTGAGGAGCAGTACTTC. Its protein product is CASSLSRRAEEQYF.

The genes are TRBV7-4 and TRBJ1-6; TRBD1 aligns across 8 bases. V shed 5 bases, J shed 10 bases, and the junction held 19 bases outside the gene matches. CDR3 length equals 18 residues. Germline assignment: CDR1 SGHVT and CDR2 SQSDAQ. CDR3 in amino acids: CASSRSLSAGGAWSPLHF. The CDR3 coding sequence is TGTGCCAGCAGCCGCTCCCTGTCGGCAGGGGGCGCGTGGTCACCCCTCCACTTT.

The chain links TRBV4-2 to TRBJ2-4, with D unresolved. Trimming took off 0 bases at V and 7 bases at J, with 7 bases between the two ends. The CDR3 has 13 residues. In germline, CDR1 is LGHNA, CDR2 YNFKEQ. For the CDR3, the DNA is TGTGCCAGCAGCCAAGACGAATGGAACATTCAGTACTTC. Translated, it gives CASSQDEWNIQYF.

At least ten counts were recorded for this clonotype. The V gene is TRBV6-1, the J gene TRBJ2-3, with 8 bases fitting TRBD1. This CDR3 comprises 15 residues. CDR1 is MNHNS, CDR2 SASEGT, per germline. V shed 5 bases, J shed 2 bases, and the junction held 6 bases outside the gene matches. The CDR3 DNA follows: TGTGCCAGCAGTCCGGCGGGACAGGACACAGATACGCAGTATTTT. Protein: CASSPAGQDTDTQYF.

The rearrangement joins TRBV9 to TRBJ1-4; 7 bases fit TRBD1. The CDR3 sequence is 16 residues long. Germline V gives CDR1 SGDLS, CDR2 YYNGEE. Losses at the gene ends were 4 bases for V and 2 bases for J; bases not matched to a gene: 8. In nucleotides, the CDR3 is TGTGCCAGCAGCCCCAGCCCGACAGGGACTAATGAAAAACTGTTTTTT. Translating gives CASSPSPTGTNEKLFF.

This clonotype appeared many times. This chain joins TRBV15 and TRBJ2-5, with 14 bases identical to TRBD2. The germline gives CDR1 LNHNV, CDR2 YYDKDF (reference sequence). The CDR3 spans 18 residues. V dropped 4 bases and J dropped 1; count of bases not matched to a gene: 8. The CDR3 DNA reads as TGTGCCACCAGCACCCGTCGGACTAGCGGGGGGCTCCAAGAGACCCAGTACTTC. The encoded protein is CATSTRRTSGGLQETQYF.

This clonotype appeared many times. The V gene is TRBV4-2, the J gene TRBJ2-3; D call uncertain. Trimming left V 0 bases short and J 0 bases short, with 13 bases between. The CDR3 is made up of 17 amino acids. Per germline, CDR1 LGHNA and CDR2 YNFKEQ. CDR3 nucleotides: TGTGCCAGCAGCCAAGAAGGAACCACAACTAGCACAGATACGCAGTATTTT. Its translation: CASSQEGTTTSTDTQYF.

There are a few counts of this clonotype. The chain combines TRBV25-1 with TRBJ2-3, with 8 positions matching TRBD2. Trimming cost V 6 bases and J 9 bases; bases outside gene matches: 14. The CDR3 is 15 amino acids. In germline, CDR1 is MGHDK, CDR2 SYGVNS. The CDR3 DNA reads TGTGCCAGCAGCGAAGCCGGGACTAGATTCGGAACGCAGTATTTT. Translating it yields CASSEAGTRFGTQYF.

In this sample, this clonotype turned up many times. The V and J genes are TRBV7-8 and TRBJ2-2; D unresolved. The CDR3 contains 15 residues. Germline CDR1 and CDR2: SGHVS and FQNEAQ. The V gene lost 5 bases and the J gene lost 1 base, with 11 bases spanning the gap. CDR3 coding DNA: TGTGCCAGCAGCCGGGTCTCCCAGAACACCGGGGAGCTGTTTTTT. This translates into CASSRVSQNTGELFF.